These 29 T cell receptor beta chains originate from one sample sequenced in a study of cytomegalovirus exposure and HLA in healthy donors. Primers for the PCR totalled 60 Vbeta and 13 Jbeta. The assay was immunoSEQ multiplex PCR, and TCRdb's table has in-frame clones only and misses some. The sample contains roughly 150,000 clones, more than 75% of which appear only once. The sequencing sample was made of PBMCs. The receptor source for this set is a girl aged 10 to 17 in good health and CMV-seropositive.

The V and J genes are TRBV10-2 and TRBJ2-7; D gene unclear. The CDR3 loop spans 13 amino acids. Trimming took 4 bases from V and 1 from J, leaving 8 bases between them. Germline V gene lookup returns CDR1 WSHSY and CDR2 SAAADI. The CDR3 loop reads CASSVGRSYEQYF. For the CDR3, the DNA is TGCGCCAGCAGTGTTGGCAGATCCTACGAGCAGTACTTC.

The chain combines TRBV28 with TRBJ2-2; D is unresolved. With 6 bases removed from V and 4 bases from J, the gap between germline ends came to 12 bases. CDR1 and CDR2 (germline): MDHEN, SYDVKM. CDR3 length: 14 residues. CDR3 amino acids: CASSLGGRTGELFF. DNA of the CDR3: TGTGCCAGCAGCTTGGGTGGGCGCACCGGGGAGCTGTTTTTT.

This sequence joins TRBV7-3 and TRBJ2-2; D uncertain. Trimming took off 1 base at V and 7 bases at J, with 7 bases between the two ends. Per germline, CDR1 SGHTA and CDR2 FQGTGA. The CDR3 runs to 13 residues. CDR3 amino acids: CASSLIRSGELFF. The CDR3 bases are TGTGCCAGCAGCTTAATTCGGAGCGGGGAGCTGTTTTTT.

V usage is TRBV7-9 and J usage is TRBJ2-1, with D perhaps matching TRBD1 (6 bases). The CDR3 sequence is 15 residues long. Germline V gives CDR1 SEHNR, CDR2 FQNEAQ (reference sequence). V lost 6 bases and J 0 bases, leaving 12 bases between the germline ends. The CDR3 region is CASRSGESSYNEQFF. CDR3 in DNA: TGTGCCAGCAGGTCAGGGGAGAGCTCCTACAATGAGCAGTTCTTC.

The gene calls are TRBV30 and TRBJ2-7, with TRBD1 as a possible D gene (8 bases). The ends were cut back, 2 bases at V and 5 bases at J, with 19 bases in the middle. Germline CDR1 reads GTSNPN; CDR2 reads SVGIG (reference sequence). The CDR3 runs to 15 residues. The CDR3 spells CAWSTLDREGNEQYF. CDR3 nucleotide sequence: TGTGCCTGGAGTACCCTGGACAGGGAGGGAAACGAGCAGTACTTC.

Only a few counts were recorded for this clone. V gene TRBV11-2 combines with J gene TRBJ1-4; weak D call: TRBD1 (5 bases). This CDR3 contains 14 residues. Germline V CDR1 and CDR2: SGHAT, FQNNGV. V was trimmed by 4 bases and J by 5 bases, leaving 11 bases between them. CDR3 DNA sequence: TGTGCCAGCAGCTCCGACAGTTTGAATGAAAAACTGTTTTTT. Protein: CASSSDSLNEKLFF.

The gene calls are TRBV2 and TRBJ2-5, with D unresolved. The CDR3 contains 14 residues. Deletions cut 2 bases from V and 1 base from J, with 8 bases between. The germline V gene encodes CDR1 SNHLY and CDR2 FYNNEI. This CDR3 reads CASSEMQIQETQYF. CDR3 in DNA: TGTGCCAGCAGTGAAATGCAGATCCAAGAGACCCAGTACTTC.

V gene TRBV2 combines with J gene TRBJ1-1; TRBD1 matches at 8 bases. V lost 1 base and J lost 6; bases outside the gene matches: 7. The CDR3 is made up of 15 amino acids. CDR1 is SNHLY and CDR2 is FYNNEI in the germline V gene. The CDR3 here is CASSEGRQGISEAFF. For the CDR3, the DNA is TGTGCCAGCAGTGAAGGGAGACAGGGGATTTCTGAAGCTTTCTTT. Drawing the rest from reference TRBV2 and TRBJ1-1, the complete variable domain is EPEVTQTPSHQVTQMGQEVILRCVPISNHLYFYWYRQILGQKVEFLVSFYNNEISEKSEIFDDQFSVERPDGSNFTLKIRSTKLEDSAMYFCASSEGRQGISEAFFGQGTRLTVV.

In DNA form, the CDR3 reads TGTGCCAGCAGCTTCGCGGCCGACTACAATGAGCAGTTCTTC. This gives the protein CASSFAADYNEQFF. The V and J genes are TRBV27 and TRBJ2-1; unclear D gene. CDR1 is MNHEY, CDR2 SMNVEV, per germline (reference sequence). V was shortened by 6 bases and J by 3 bases, with 12 bases between the two germline ends. The CDR3 loop spans 14 amino acids.

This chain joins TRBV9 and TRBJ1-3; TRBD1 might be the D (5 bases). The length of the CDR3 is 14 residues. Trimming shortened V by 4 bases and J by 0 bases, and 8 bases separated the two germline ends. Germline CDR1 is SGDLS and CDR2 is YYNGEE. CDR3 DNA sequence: TGTGCCAGCAGCCAGGGTAACTCTGGAAACACCATATATTTT. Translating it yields CASSQGNSGNTIYF.

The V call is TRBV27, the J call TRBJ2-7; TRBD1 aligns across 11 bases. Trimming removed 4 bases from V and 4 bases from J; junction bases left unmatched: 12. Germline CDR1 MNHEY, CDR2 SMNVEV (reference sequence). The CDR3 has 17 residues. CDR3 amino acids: CASSSTGTGGEVYEQYF. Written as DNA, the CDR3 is TGTGCCAGCAGTTCGACCGGGACAGGGGGGGAAGTTTACGAGCAGTACTTC.

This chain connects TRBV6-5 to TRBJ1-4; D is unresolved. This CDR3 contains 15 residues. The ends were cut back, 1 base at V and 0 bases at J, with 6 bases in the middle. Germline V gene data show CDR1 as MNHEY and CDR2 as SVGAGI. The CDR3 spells CASSYFGATNEKLFF. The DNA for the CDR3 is TGTGCCAGCAGTTACTTCGGTGCAACTAATGAAAAACTGTTTTTT.

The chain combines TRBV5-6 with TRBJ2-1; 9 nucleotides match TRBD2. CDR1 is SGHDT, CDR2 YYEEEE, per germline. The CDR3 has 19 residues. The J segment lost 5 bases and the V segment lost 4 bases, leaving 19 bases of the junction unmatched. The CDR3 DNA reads TGTGCCAGCAGCCAAACCTCGGGGTCTAGCGGGATTCGCCACAATGAGCAGTTCTTC. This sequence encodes CASSQTSGSSGIRHNEQFF.

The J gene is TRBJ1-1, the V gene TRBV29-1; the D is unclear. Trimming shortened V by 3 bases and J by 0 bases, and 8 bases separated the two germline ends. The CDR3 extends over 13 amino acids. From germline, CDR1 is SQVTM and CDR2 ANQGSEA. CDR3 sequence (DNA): TGCAGCGTTGAGCGGCGGATGAACACTGAAGCTTTCTTT. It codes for CSVERRMNTEAFF. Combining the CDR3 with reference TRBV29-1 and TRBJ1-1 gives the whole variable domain SAVISQKPSRDICQRGTSLTIQCQVDSQVTMMFWYRQQPGQSLTLIATANQGSEATYESGFVIDKFPISRPNLTFSTLTVSNMSPEDSSIYLCSVERRMNTEAFFGQGTRLTVV.

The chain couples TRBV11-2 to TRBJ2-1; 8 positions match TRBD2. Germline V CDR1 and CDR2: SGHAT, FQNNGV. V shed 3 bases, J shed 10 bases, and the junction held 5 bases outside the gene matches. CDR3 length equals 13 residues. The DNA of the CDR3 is TGTGCCAGCAGCTTCCGGGGGGGGATAGAGCAGTTCTTC. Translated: CASSFRGGIEQFF.

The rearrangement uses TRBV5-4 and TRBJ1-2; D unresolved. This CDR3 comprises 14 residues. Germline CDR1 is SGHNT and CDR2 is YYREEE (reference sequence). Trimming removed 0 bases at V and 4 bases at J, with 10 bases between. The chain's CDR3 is CASSLAGSSYGYTF. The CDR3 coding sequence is TGTGCCAGCAGCTTGGCCGGGAGCAGCTATGGCTACACCTTC.

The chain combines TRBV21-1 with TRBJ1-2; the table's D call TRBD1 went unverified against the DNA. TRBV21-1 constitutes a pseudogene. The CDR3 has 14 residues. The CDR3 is CASSTTGVDYGYTF. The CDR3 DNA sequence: TGTGCCAGCAGCACCACAGGGGTGGACTATGGCTACACCTTC.

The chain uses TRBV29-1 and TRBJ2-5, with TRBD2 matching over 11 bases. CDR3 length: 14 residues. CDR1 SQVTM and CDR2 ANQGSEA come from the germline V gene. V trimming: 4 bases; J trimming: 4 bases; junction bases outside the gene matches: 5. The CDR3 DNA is TGCAGCGTTGGTCCTAGCGGGGGGATAGAGACCCAGTACTTC. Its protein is CSVGPSGGIETQYF.

The CDR3 sequence: CASSIYPGRHQPQHF. As DNA, the CDR3 is TGTGCCAGTAGTATATACCCAGGGAGGCATCAGCCCCAGCATTTT. J is TRBJ1-5 and V is TRBV19, with a tentative D call TRBD1 (5 bases). The germline gives CDR1 LNHDA, CDR2 SQIVND (reference sequence). This CDR3 is built from 15 residues. The ends were cut back, 2 bases at V and 5 bases at J, with 13 bases in the middle.

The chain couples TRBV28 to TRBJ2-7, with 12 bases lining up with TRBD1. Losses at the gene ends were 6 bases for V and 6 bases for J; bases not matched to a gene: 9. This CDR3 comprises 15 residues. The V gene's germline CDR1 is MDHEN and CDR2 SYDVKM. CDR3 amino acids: CASSTGQGAKGEQYF. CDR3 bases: TGTGCCAGCAGCACGGGACAGGGGGCCAAGGGCGAGCAGTACTTC. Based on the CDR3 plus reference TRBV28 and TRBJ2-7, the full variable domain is DVKVTQSSRYLVKRTGEKVFLECVQDMDHENMFWYRQDPGLGLRLIYFSYDVKMKEKGDIPEGYSVSREKKERFSLILESASTNQTSMYLCASSTGQGAKGEQYFGPGTRLTVT.

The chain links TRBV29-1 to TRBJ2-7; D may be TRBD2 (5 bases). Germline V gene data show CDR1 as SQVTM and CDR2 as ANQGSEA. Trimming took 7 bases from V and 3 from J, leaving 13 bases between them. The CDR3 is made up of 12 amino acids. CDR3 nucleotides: TGCAGCGCATCAGAGGGCGGCTACGAGCAGTACTTC. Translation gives CSASEGGYEQYF.

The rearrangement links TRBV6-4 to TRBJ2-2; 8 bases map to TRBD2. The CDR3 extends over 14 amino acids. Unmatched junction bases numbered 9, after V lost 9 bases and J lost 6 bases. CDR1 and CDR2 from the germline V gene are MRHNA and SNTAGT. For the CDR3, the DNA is TGTGCCAGTAGGACTAGCCCTGGGCCCGGGGAGCTGTTTTTT. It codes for CASRTSPGPGELFF.

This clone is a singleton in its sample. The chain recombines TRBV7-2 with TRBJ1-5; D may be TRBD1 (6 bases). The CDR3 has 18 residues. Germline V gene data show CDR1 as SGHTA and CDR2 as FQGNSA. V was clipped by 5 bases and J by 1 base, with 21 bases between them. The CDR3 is CASSDPRGGGPSNQPQHF. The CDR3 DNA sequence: TGTGCCAGCAGCGACCCCAGGGGCGGGGGGCCAAGCAATCAGCCCCAGCATTTT.

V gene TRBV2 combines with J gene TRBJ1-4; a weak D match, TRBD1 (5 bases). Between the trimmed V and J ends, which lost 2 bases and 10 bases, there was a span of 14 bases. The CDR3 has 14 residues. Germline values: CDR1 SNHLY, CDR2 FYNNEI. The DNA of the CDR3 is TGTGCCAGCAGTGAATTGGAAGGGGATGGAAAACTGTTTTTT. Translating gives CASSELEGDGKLFF. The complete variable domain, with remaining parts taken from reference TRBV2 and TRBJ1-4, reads EPEVTQTPSHQVTQMGQEVILRCVPISNHLYFYWYRQILGQKVEFLVSFYNNEISEKSEIFDDQFSVERPDGSNFTLKIRSTKLEDSAMYFCASSELEGDGKLFFGSGTQLSVL.

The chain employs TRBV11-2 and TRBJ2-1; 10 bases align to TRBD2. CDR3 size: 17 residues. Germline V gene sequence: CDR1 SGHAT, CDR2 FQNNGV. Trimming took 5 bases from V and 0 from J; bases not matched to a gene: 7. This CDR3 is CASSELLAGVSYNEQFF. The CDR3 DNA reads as TGTGCCAGCAGCGAACTCCTAGCGGGAGTCTCCTACAATGAGCAGTTCTTC.

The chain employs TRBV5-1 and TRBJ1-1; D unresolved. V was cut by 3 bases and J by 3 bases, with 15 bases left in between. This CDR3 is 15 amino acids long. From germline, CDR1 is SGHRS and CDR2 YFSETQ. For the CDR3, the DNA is TGCGCCAGCAGCTCCCGGGGAAGGATAGACACTGAAGCTTTCTTT. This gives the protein CASSSRGRIDTEAFF.

CDR3 in amino acids: CASSSRGTAYEQYF. In nucleotides, the CDR3 is TGTGCCAGTAGTTCCCGGGGGACAGCCTACGAGCAGTACTTC. The chain employs TRBV19 and TRBJ2-5; a weak D match, TRBD1 (7 bases). The J call could be wrong; TRBJ2-7 is a better fit for the DNA end. Germline CDR1 and CDR2: LNHDA and SQIVND (reference sequence). This CDR3 is built from 14 residues.

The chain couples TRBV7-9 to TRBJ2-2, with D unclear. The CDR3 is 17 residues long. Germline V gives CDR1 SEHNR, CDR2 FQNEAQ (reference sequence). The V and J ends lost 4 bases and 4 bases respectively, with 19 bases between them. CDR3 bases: TGTGCCAGCAGCTCCCGAGGATCCGGTGGAGTCACCGGGGAGCTGTTTTTT. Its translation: CASSSRGSGGVTGELFF.

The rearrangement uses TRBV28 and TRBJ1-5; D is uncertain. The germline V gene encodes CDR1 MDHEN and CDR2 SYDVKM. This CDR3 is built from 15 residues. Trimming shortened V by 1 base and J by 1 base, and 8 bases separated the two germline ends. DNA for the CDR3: TGTGCCAGCAGTTTATTAGTCTCGAGCAATCAGCCCCAGCATTTT. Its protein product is CASSLLVSSNQPQHF.